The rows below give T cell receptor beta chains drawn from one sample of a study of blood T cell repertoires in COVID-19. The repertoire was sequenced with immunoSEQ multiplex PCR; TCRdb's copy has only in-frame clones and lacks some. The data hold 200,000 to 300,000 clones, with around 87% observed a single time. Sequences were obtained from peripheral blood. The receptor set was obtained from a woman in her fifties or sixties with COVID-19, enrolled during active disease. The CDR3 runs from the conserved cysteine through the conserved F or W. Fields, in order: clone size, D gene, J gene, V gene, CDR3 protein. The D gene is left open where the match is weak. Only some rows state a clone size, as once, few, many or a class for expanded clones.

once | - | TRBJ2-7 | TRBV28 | CASSHNSYEQYF
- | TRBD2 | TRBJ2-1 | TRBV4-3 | CASSQDYPPSGHNEQFF
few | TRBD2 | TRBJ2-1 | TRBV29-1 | CSVATSGSYNEQFF
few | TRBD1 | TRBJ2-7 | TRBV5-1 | CASRPGQGLFEQYF
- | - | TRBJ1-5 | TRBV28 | CASSRNNQPQHF
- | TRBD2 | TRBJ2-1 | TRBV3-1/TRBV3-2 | CASSQIERERGSNEQFF
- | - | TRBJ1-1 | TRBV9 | CASSVGATGNTEAFF
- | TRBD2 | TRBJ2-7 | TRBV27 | CASSLQAGRPSYEQYF
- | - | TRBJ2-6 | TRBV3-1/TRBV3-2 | CASRYLVLGDTGANVLTF
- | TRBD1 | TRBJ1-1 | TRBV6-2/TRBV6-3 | CASSPPQGVTEAFF
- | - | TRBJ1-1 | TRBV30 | CAWHGRGPTEAFF
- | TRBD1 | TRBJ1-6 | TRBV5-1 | CASSSGQGYSPLHF
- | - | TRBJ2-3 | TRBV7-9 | CATTGGAISADTQYF
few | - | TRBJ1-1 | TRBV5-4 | CASSLRGMNTEAFF
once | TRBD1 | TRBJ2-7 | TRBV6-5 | CASRIGQGSSYEQYF
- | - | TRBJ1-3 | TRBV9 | CASSETGAGNTIYF
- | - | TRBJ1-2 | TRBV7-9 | CASSSGSNYGYTF
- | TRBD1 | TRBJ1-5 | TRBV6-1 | CASREDRVGLYSNQPQHF
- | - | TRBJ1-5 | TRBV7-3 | CASSAGVNQPQHF
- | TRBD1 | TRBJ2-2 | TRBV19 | CASNPRQGLTGELFF
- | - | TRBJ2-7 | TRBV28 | CASRIQGINYEQYF
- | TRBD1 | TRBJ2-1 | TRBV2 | CASSVDRGVYNEQFF
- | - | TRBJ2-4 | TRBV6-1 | CASSEKVWGQSKNIQYF
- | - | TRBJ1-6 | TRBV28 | CASSLGAGWKRDSPLHF
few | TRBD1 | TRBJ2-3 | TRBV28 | CASSLTGGSDTQYF
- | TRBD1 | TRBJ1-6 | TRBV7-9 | CASSYHRTGGLSSSPLHF
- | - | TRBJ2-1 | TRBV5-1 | CASSLAGGPRTDEQFF
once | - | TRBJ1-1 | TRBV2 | CARSREAGRPTEAFF
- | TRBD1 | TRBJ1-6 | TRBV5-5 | CASSVTGGSYNSPLHF
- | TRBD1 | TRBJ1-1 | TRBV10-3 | CAIVSSGGNTEAFF
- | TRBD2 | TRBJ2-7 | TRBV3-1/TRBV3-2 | CASSRTAPAGGSYEQYF
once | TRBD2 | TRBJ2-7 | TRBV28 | CASLLARAFSYEQYF
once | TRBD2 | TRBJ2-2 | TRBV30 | CAWSERLASPGELFF
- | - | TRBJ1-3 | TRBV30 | CAWSYAGTHSGNTIYF
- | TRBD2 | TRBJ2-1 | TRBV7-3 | CASSPTFGGRINEQFF
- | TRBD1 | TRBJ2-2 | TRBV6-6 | CASSRTGGEITGELFF
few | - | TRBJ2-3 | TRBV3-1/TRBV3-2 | CASSREQGTDTQYF
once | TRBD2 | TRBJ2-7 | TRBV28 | CASTPAGASSYEQYF
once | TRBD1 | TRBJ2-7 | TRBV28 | CASSPHPKGARKMYEQYF
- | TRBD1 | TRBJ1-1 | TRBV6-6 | CASSSRDRVSEAFF
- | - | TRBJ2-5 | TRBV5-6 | CASSFTRAPQETQYF
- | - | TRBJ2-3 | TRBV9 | CASSPLGGLSTDTQYF
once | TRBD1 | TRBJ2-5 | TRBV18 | CASSQGQSKETQYF
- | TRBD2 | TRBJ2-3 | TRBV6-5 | CASSYSSTGGTDTQYF
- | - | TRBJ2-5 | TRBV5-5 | CASSLGGQETQYF
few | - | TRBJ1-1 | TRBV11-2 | CASTLSTVNTEAFF
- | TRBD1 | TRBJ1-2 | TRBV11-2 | CASATGGDYGYTF
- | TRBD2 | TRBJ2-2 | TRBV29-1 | CSVGKTSGRGSGELFF
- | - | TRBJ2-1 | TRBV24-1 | CASSGIGEQFF
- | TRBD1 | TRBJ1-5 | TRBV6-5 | CASSYSGTGNQPQHF
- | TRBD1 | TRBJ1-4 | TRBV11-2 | CASSLFGGGSGEKLFF
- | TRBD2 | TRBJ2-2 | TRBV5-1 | CATKSGASNTGELFF
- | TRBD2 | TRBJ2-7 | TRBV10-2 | CASSEPLKTSGGYEQYF
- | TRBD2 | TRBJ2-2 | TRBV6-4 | CASSGTSGSTGELFF